Sequencing of this TCR beta chain was carried out in a study of T cell responses to AZD1222 COVID-19 vaccine. General study findings and limits: At study baseline, merely five or six AZD1222 recipients were seropositive. Two AZD1222 administrations were followed by greater Spike-specific TCR breadth and depth.

This clone was seen once. Its specificity is unknown. Whether given at about 4 or about 12 weeks, second doses were pooled. Method: immunoSEQ multiplex PCR; TCRdb's copy keeps in-frame clones and lacks some. The repertoire holds around 59,000 clones, with nearly 90% as singletons. The sequence derives from an adult who received the AZD1222 COVID-19 vaccine. This sample comprised peripheral blood, obtained 28 days after the second AZD1222 dose.

The chain's CDR3 is CAISEPGEGYTF. CDR3 nucleotide sequence: TGTGCCATCAGTGAACCAGGGGAGGGCTACACCTTC. The V gene is TRBV10-3, the J gene TRBJ1-2; D may be TRBD1 (6 bases). Between the trimmed V and J ends, which lost 3 bases and 8 bases, there was a span of 10 bases. There are 12 residues in the CDR3. Per germline, CDR1 ENHRY and CDR2 SYGVKD.